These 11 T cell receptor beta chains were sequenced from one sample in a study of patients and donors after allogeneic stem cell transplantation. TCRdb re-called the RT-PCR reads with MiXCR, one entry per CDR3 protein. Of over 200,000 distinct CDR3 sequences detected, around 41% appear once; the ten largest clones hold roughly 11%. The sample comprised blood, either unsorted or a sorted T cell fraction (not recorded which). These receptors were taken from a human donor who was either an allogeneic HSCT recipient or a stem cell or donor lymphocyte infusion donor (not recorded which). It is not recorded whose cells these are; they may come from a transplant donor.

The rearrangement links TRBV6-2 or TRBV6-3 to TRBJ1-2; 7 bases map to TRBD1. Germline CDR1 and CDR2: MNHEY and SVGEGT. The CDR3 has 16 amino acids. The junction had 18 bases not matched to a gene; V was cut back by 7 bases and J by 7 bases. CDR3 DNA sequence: TGTGCCAGCACCAACCCCCCTTACAGGGGCCTTACTGGCTACACCTTC. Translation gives CASTNPPYRGLTGYTF.

This CDR3 is CAISGDRNQPQHF. The CDR3 DNA sequence: TGTGCCATCAGTGGGGATAGGAATCAGCCCCAGCATTTT. The chain carries TRBV10-3 and TRBJ1-5; D is unresolved. The ends were cut back, 4 bases at V and 4 bases at J, with 8 bases in the middle. The germline CDR1 and CDR2 sequences are ENHRY and SYGVKD. This CDR3 spans 13 amino acids.

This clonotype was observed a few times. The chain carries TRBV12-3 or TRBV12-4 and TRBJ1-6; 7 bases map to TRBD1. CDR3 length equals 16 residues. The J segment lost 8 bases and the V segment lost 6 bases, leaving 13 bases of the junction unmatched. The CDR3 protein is CASSLTTGTAYSPLHF. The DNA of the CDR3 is TGTGCCAGCAGCCTCACAACCGGGACAGCGTATTCACCCCTCCACTTT.

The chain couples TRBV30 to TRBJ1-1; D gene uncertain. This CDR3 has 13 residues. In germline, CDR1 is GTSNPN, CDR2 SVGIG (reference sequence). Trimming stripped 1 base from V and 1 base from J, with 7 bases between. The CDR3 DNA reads TGTGCCTGGAGTGATTTAAGGAACACTGAAGCTTTCTTT. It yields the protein CAWSDLRNTEAFF. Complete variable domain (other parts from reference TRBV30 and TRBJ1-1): SQTIHQWPATLVQPVGSPLSLECTVEGTSNPNLYWYRQAAGRGLQLLFYSVGIGQISSEVPQNLSASRPQDRQFILSSKKLLLSDSGFYLCAWSDLRNTEAFFGQGTRLTVV.

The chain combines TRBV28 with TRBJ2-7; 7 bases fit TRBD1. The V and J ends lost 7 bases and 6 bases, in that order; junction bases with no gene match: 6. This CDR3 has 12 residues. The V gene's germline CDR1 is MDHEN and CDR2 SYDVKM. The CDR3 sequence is CASTTQGTEQYF. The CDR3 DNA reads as TGTGCCAGCACGACACAGGGGACCGAGCAGTACTTC.

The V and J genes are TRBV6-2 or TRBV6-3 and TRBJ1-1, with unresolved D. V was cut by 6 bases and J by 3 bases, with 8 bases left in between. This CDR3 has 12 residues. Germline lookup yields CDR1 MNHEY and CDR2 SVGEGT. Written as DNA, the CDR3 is TGTGCCAGCAGCCCCTATTACACTGAAGCTTTCTTT. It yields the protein CASSPYYTEAFF.

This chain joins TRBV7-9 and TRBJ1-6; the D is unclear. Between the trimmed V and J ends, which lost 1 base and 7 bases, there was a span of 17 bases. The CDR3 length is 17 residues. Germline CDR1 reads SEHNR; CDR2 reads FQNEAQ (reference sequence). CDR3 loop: CASSLVRSSHRNSPLHF. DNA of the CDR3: TGTGCCAGCAGCTTAGTTCGGTCCAGCCACCGAAATTCACCCCTCCACTTT.

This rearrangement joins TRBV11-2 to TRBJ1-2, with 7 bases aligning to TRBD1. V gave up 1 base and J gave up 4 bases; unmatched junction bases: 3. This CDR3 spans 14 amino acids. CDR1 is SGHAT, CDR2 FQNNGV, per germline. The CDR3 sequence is CASSLVRDSYGYTF. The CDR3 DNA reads TGTGCCAGCAGCTTAGTCCGGGACAGCTATGGCTACACCTTC. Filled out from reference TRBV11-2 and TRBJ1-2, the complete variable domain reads EAGVAQSPRYKIIEKRQSVAFWCNPISGHATLYWYQQILGQGPKLLIQFQNNGVVDDSQLPKDRFSAERLKGVDSTLKIQPAKLEDSAVYLCASSLVRDSYGYTFGSGTRLTVV.

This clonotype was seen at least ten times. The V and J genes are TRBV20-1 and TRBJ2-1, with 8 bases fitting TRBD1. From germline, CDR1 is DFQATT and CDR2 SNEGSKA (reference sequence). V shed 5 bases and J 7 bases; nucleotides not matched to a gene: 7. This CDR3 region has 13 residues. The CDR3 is CSAPRTGRNEQFF. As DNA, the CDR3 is TGCAGTGCTCCGCGGACAGGGAGGAATGAGCAGTTCTTC.

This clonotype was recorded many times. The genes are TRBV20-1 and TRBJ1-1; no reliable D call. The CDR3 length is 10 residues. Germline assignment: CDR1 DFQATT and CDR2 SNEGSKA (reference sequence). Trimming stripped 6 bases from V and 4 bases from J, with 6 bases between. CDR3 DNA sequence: TGCAGTGCCCTACGCACTGAAGCTTTCTTT. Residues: CSALRTEAFF.

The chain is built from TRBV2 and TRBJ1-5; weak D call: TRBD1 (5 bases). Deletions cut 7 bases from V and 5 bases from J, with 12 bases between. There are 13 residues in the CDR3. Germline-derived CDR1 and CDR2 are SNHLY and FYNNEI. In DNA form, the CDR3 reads TGTGCCAGCATGCAGGGCCCCTATCAGCCCCAGCATTTT. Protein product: CASMQGPYQPQHF.